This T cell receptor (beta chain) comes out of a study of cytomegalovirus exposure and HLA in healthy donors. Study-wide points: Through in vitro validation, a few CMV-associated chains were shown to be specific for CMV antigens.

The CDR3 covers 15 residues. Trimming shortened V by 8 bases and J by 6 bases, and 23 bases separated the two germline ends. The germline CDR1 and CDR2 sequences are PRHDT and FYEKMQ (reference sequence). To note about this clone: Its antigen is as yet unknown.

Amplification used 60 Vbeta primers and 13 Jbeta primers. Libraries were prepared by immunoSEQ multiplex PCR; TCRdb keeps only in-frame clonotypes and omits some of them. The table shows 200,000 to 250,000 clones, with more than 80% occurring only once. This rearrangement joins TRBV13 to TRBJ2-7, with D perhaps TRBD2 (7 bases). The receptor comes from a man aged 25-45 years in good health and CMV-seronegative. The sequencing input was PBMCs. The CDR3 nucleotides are TGTGCCAGCTCCCTGGGGGGGCGCGGCGTAGCCGAGCAGTACTTC. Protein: CASSLGGRGVAEQYF.